A selection of T cell receptor beta chains follows, all from one sample in a study of blood T cell repertoires in COVID-19. TCRdb keeps only in-frame clones here, not all; method: immunoSEQ multiplex PCR. The data show a few hundred thousand clones, about 85% seen once. Sequencing used peripheral blood. Source of these receptors: a woman older than 75 with COVID-19, enrolled during active disease. The CDR3 runs from the conserved cysteine through the conserved F or W. D genes are given only for firm matches. Only part of the rows carry a size: once, few, many, or a class if the clone is expanded.

J: TRBJ2-5; D: TRBD1; size: -; V: TRBV5-1; CDR3: CASSRTGTTPQTQYF; DNA: TGCGCCAGCAGCAGGACAGGCACCACCCCACAGACCCAGTACTTC
J: TRBJ2-2; D: -; size: -; V: TRBV5-5; CDR3: CASSFSGSAGELFF; DNA: TGTGCCAGCAGCTTTTCTGGTTCGGCCGGGGAGCTGTTTTTT
J: TRBJ1-5; D: -; size: -; V: TRBV6-5; CDR3: CASRGGGAGNQPQHF; DNA: TGTGCCAGCAGAGGGGGAGGGGCAGGAAATCAGCCCCAGCATTTT
J: TRBJ1-1; D: -; size: few; V: TRBV28; CDR3: CASSKTRGRNTEAFF; DNA: TGTGCCAGCAGTAAAACTCGGGGAAGGAACACTGAAGCTTTCTTT
J: TRBJ2-1; D: -; size: -; V: TRBV7-3; CDR3: CASSFTGGEQFF; DNA: TGTGCCAGCAGCTTTACAGGCGGTGAGCAGTTCTTC
J: TRBJ2-1; D: TRBD2; size: -; V: TRBV28; CDR3: CASSLAGGRNEQFF; DNA: TGTGCCAGCAGTCTAGCGGGGGGCCGCAATGAGCAGTTCTTC
J: TRBJ1-2; D: -; size: -; V: TRBV5-4; CDR3: CASSATANYGYTF; DNA: TGTGCCAGCAGCGCAACAGCTAACTATGGCTACACCTTC
J: TRBJ2-7; D: -; size: once; V: TRBV12-3/TRBV12-4; CDR3: CASSGSFYELVYF; DNA: TGTGCCAGCAGTGGTTCCTTCTACGAGCTGGTCTACTTC
J: TRBJ2-5; D: TRBD2; size: -; V: TRBV2; CDR3: CASILTSGTQYF; DNA: TGTGCCAGCATCCTCACTAGCGGGACCCAGTACTTC
J: TRBJ1-4; D: -; size: -; V: TRBV18; CDR3: CASSPAGDEKLFF; DNA: TGTGCCAGCTCACCAGCAGGGGATGAAAAACTGTTTTTT
J: TRBJ1-1; D: -; size: few; V: TRBV3-1/TRBV3-2; CDR3: CASSDTGNTEAFF; DNA: TGTGCCAGCAGCGATACAGGGAACACTGAAGCTTTCTTT
J: TRBJ2-4; D: -; size: -; V: TRBV18; CDR3: CASSPPGINIQYF; DNA: TGTGCCAGCTCACCACCCGGTATAAACATTCAGTACTTC
J: TRBJ2-3; D: -; size: -; V: TRBV6-1; CDR3: CASSERGDTQYF; DNA: TGTGCCAGCAGTGAACGGGGGGATACGCAGTATTTT
J: TRBJ2-3; D: -; size: -; V: TRBV28; CDR3: CASSPVLDTQYF; DNA: TGTGCCAGCAGTCCGGTATTAGATACGCAGTATTTT
J: TRBJ2-5; D: TRBD2; size: once; V: TRBV4-1; CDR3: CASSLLAGTPRGTQYF; DNA: TGCGCCAGCAGCCTACTAGCGGGGACCCCTCGGGGGACCCAGTACTTC
J: TRBJ2-1; D: -; size: -; V: TRBV2; CDR3: CASSGGGTVRFF; DNA: TGTGCCAGCAGTGGAGGGGGGACAGTCAGGTTCTTC
J: TRBJ1-5; D: -; size: -; V: TRBV28; CDR3: CASSLMGGSAGNQPQHF; DNA: TGTGCCAGCAGTTTGATGGGCGGGAGTGCAGGCAATCAGCCCCAGCATTTT
J: TRBJ1-2; D: TRBD1; size: -; V: TRBV6-5; CDR3: CATHYTGGSGYTF; DNA: TGTGCCACCCATTACACAGGGGGCAGTGGCTACACCTTC
J: TRBJ1-1; D: -; size: -; V: TRBV7-2; CDR3: CASSSGVRAFF; DNA: TGTGCCAGCAGCTCCGGAGTGCGAGCTTTCTTT
J: TRBJ2-1; D: TRBD2; size: once; V: TRBV5-1; CDR3: CASSQTSGGAGEQFF; DNA: TGCGCCAGCAGCCAAACTAGCGGGGGGGCTGGGGAGCAGTTCTTC
J: TRBJ1-5; D: -; size: -; V: TRBV5-5; CDR3: CASSPREGNQPQHF; DNA: TGTGCCAGCAGCCCGAGGGAAGGCAATCAGCCCCAGCATTTT
J: TRBJ1-1; D: TRBD1; size: -; V: TRBV11-2; CDR3: CASSWDRVLRTEAFF; DNA: TGTGCCAGCAGCTGGGACAGGGTACTACGGACTGAAGCTTTCTTT
J: TRBJ2-3; D: TRBD2; size: -; V: TRBV10-2; CDR3: CASSLAGGTDTQYF; DNA: TGCGCCAGCAGTTTAGCGGGGGGCACAGATACGCAGTATTTT
J: TRBJ1-5; D: -; size: -; V: TRBV5-8; CDR3: CASSFLIPGDQPQHF; DNA: TGTGCCAGCAGCTTCTTGATCCCAGGGGATCAGCCCCAGCATTTT
J: TRBJ1-1; D: -; size: once; V: TRBV11-2; CDR3: CASSPFLVGGTEAFF; DNA: TGTGCCAGCAGCCCCTTTTTGGTGGGAGGCACTGAAGCTTTCTTT
J: TRBJ2-2; D: -; size: -; V: TRBV6-2/TRBV6-3; CDR3: CASSYGQGSTGELFF; DNA: TGTGCCAGCAGTTACGGGCAGGGGTCCACCGGGGAGCTGTTTTTT
J: TRBJ1-1; D: -; size: -; V: TRBV5-1; CDR3: CASSLGGRAEGEAFF; DNA: TGCGCCAGCAGCTTGGGCGGCAGGGCGGAGGGCGAAGCTTTCTTT
J: TRBJ1-3; D: -; size: -; V: TRBV18; CDR3: CASSPDSGIRGNTIYF; DNA: TGTGCCAGCTCACCGGACTCTGGGATTCGCGGAAACACCATATATTTT
J: TRBJ1-5; D: TRBD1; size: -; V: TRBV20-1; CDR3: CSASGTGGGNQPQHF; DNA: TGCAGTGCTAGTGGCACAGGGGGTGGCAATCAGCCCCAGCATTTT
J: TRBJ1-3; D: TRBD1; size: -; V: TRBV18; CDR3: CASSPTGGSGNTIYF; DNA: TGTGCCAGCTCACCGACAGGGGGCTCTGGAAACACCATATATTTT
J: TRBJ2-1; D: -; size: -; V: TRBV7-2; CDR3: CASSLRGVDQQFF; DNA: TGTGCCAGCAGCTTACGCGGGGTGGATCAGCAGTTCTTC
J: TRBJ2-5; D: -; size: few; V: TRBV7-8; CDR3: CASSQRRLAGETQYF; DNA: TGTGCCAGCAGCCAGAGGAGGCTAGCAGGAGAGACCCAGTACTTC